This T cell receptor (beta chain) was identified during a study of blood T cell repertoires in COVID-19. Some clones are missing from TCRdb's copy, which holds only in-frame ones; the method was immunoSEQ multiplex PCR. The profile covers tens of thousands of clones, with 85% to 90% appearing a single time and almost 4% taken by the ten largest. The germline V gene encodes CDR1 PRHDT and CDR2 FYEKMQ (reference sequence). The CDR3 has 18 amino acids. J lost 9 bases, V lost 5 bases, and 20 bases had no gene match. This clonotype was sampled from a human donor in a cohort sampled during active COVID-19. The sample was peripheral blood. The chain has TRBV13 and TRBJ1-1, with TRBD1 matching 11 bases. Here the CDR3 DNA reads TGTGCCAGCAGCCCCGAGGGGACAGGGGGTACAGACCGAAAAAAAGCTTTCTTT. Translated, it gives CASSPEGTGGTDRKKAFF.